A single sample is the source of the 18 T cell receptor beta chains below, sequenced in a study of shared clonotypes between healthy human individuals. Profiled with immunoSEQ multiplex PCR; TCRdb holds only in-frame clones, not every one. The sample includes roughly 2.2 million clones, approximately 95% of them seen just once. The sequencing input was naive CD4+ T cells from PBMCs. Noted subset: CD45RA+ positively selected. All receptors come from a young man in good health. Some clones in this sample may be carry-over from other donors' samples.

This chain joins TRBV27 and TRBJ2-5; tentatively, D is TRBD2 (6 bases). The length of the CDR3 is 13 residues. Trimming took 4 bases from V and 5 from J, leaving 11 bases between them. The germline CDR1 and CDR2 sequences are MNHEY and SMNVEV (reference sequence). CDR3 DNA: TGTGCCAGCAGTTATCGGGGGAGCGAGACCCAGTACTTC. It is translated as CASSYRGSETQYF.

The V and J genes are TRBV6-6 and TRBJ1-5; a weak D match, TRBD1 (6 bases). Trimming shortened V by 8 bases and J by 6 bases, and 17 bases separated the two germline ends. The length of the CDR3 is 14 residues. Germline V lookup: CDR1 MNHNY, CDR2 SVGAGI (reference sequence). CDR3 sequence reads: CASGSAGTSQPQHF. The CDR3 nucleotides are TGTGCCAGCGGCTCAGCCGGGACATCTCAGCCCCAGCATTTT.

This chain connects TRBV2 to TRBJ2-3; D gene unclear. From germline, CDR1 is SNHLY and CDR2 FYNNEI. The CDR3 contains 14 residues. CDR3 protein: CATGLALQNGTQYF. As DNA, the CDR3 is TGTGCGACTGGGTTGGCTTTACAGAATGGGACGCAGTATTTT.

The chain links TRBV10-3 to TRBJ2-1; D gene unclear. The CDR3 totals 11 residues. Trimming stripped 10 bases from V and 6 bases from J, with 10 bases between. Germline V gives CDR1 ENHRY, CDR2 SYGVKD. The CDR3 nucleotides are TGTGCCACCCTTGCACTCAATGAGCAGTTCTTC. Translation: CATLALNEQFF.

The rearrangement uses TRBV4-1 and TRBJ2-3; D is perhaps TRBD2 (6 bases). Between the trimmed V and J ends, which lost 1 base and 4 bases, there was a span of 21 bases. The CDR3 has 18 residues. CDR1 MGHRA and CDR2 YSYEKL come from the germline V gene. CDR3 residues: CASSQVGLARGLADTQYF. In DNA form, the CDR3 reads TGCGCCAGCAGCCAAGTAGGGCTAGCGAGGGGCCTTGCAGATACGCAGTATTTT.

This chain uses TRBV29-1 with TRBJ2-1; a weak D match, TRBD2 (6 bases). Germline V gene sequence: CDR1 SQVTM, CDR2 ANQGSEA. This CDR3 has 13 amino acids. This chain's CDR3 is CTSGETTYNEQFF. DNA of the CDR3: TGCACCTCGGGGGAGACTACCTACAATGAGCAGTTCTTC.

The CDR3 reads CASSLGGTRYF. In DNA, the CDR3 is TGTGCCAGCAGCTTGGGGGGGACTCGGTACTTC. This chain joins TRBV5-4 and TRBJ2-4, with D perhaps matching TRBD2 (6 bases). The CDR3 runs to 11 residues. Trimming pared 0 bases from V and 15 bases from J, leaving 10 bases between. From germline, CDR1 is SGHNT and CDR2 YYREEE (reference sequence).

This clone was detected only once. The genes are TRBV4-2 and TRBJ2-5, with a tentative D call TRBD2 (5 bases). This CDR3 spans 17 amino acids. The V gene's germline CDR1 is LGHNA and CDR2 YNFKEQ. With 3 bases removed from V and 4 bases from J, the gap between germline ends came to 21 bases. CDR3 bases: TGTGCCAGCAGCCAGGGGTGGAGCGGTCGAAGTAGAGAGACCCAGTACTTC. It codes for CASSQGWSGRSRETQYF.

The CDR3 DNA is TGCGCCAGCAGCTTGGCTGCGGGAGGGCCCGATGAGCAGTTCTTC. This encodes CASSLAAGGPDEQFF. The chain couples TRBV5-1 to TRBJ2-1; TRBD2 matches at 9 bases. Per the germline V gene, CDR1 is SGHRS and CDR2 is YFSETQ. Losses at the gene ends were 0 bases for V and 8 bases for J; bases not matched to a gene: 6. The CDR3 is 15 amino acids.

Note on this clone: Other DNA sequences from this sample encode an identical CDR3 as well. CDR3 sequence reads: CASSPNLAGEGEQYF. CDR3 nucleotide sequence: TGTGCCAGCTCACCCAACCTAGCGGGAGAAGGCGAGCAGTACTTC. This chain links TRBV18 with TRBJ2-7; TRBD2 matches 10 bases. CDR1 KGHSH and CDR2 LQKENI come from the germline V gene. The junction had 8 bases not matched to a gene; V was cut back by 3 bases and J by 6 bases. This CDR3 comprises 15 residues.

The chain couples TRBV6-1 to TRBJ2-5, with unresolved D. V lost 7 bases to trimming and J lost 5 bases, with 8 bases between them. Germline V gene lookup returns CDR1 MNHNS and CDR2 SASEGT. This CDR3 contains 11 residues. The CDR3 region has the DNA TGTGCCAGCAAAAGCGCGGAGACCCAGTACTTC. This encodes CASKSAETQYF.

This chain uses TRBV18 with TRBJ2-3; 9 bases are shared with TRBD1. The trim removed 3 bases at V and 5 bases at J, leaving 6 bases unmatched. CDR1 and CDR2 from the germline V gene are KGHSH and LQKENI. This CDR3 comprises 15 residues. As DNA, the CDR3 is TGTGCCAGCTCACCTTCGACAGGGGGGGGAGATACGCAGTATTTT. It specifies CASSPSTGGGDTQYF.

This chain links TRBV11-3 with TRBJ1-1; D is unclear. The V gene's germline CDR1 is SGHNT and CDR2 YENEEA. The V and J ends lost 5 bases and 5 bases respectively, with 12 bases between them. This CDR3 has 13 residues. DNA of the CDR3: TGTGCCAGCAGCCAAGCCCCGGGGACTGAAGCTTTCTTT. Its protein is CASSQAPGTEAFF.

The CDR3, as DNA: TGTGCCAGCCTATCACTCAGGGGAGGGACTGAAGCTTTCTTT. As protein: CASLSLRGGTEAFF. The rearrangement links TRBV18 to TRBJ1-1; the D gene is possibly TRBD1 (6 bases). The germline V gene encodes CDR1 KGHSH and CDR2 LQKENI. V was cut by 8 bases and J by 5 bases, with 18 bases left in between. This CDR3 region has 14 residues.

The gene calls are TRBV5-1 and TRBJ2-7; a possible D gene is TRBD1 (6 bases). Trimming shortened V by 0 bases and J by 2 bases, and 12 bases separated the two germline ends. The CDR3 spans 15 residues. Germline V gene sequence: CDR1 SGHRS, CDR2 YFSETQ. This CDR3 is CASSLAGEPTYEQYF. In nucleotides, the CDR3 is TGCGCCAGCAGCTTGGCAGGGGAACCTACCTACGAGCAGTACTTC.

The chain combines TRBV5-1 with TRBJ2-5; tentative D call: TRBD2 (6 bases). The V and J ends lost 4 bases and 2 bases respectively, with 18 bases between them. The CDR3 covers 16 residues. Germline V lookup: CDR1 SGHRS, CDR2 YFSETQ. CDR3 bases: TGCGCCAGCAGCAACTCTGGCGGACTACTACAAGAGACCCAGTACTTC. It encodes CASSNSGGLLQETQYF.

The gene calls are TRBV11-2 and TRBJ2-7; D not certain. This CDR3 region has 14 residues. Trimming shortened V by 5 bases and J by 7 bases, and 18 bases separated the two germline ends. Germline V gene data show CDR1 as SGHAT and CDR2 as FQNNGV. The CDR3 reads CASSLSPRLGEQYF. In nucleotides, the CDR3 is TGTGCCAGCAGCCTTAGTCCCAGGCTGGGTGAGCAGTACTTC.

The chain links TRBV29-1 to TRBJ2-1; 11 nucleotides agree with TRBD1. Per germline, CDR1 SQVTM and CDR2 ANQGSEA. The length of the CDR3 is 15 residues. Unmatched junction bases numbered 12, after V lost 6 bases and J lost 8 bases. Here the CDR3 DNA reads TGCAGCGTGGGGGTCCCGGGACAGGGGGTAGATGAGCAGTTCTTC. This codes for CSVGVPGQGVDEQFF.